A selection of T cell receptor beta chains follows, all from one sample in a study of molecular identifiers for immune sequencing clone quantification. TCRdb ran MiXCR on the PCR reads and lists one entry per CDR3 protein. The sample shows some 96,000 distinct CDR3 sequences, more than 20% of them seen only once. Sequencing was carried out using naive CD8+ T cells from blood, with Jurkat cell RNA spiked in. These receptors were collected from a human donor in good health. Some libraries in this study had Jurkat cell RNA spiked in. CDR3s include the opening cysteine and the closing phenylalanine or tryptophan. Each record gives: V gene, J gene, D gene, clone size, CDR3 DNA, CDR3 protein. The D gene is left open where the match is weak. Clone size is stated in some rows and not others, as once, few, many or a class when expanded.

v_gene: TRBV6-1; j_gene: TRBJ1-1; d_gene: -; abundance: -; CDR3nt: TGTACCAACCTACCCCTGGGGGGGGGCCCCAAAGCTTTCTTT; CDR3aa: CTNLPLGGGPKAFF
v_gene: TRBV29-1; j_gene: TRBJ2-7; d_gene: TRBD1; abundance: once; CDR3nt: TGCAGCGTTAAAGAACCCGGACAGGCCCACTATGAGCAGTACTTC; CDR3aa: CSVKEPGQAHYEQYF
v_gene: TRBV7-9; j_gene: TRBJ2-5; d_gene: -; abundance: many; CDR3nt: TGTGCCAGCAGCTCCGGGACTCTGGGCAAGACCCAGTACTTC; CDR3aa: CASSSGTLGKTQYF
v_gene: TRBV6-2/TRBV6-3; j_gene: TRBJ1-1; d_gene: TRBD1; abundance: many; CDR3nt: TGTGCCAGCAGTTACCCCGCAGGGGGTAACACTGAAGCTTTCTTT; CDR3aa: CASSYPAGGNTEAFF
v_gene: TRBV6-1; j_gene: TRBJ2-2; d_gene: -; abundance: many; CDR3nt: TGTGCCAGCAGTGAAGGGGGAGTCGTGCCGAACACCGGGGAGCTGTTTTTT; CDR3aa: CASSEGGVVPNTGELFF
v_gene: TRBV19; j_gene: TRBJ2-7; d_gene: -; abundance: many; CDR3nt: TGTGCCAGTAGTCTCGGGACGGAGCAGTACTTC; CDR3aa: CASSLGTEQYF
v_gene: TRBV7-9; j_gene: TRBJ1-1; d_gene: TRBD1; abundance: many; CDR3nt: TGTGCCAGCAGCTTGGGACAGGGCGCGAACTTGAACACTGAAGCTTTCTTT; CDR3aa: CASSLGQGANLNTEAFF
v_gene: TRBV29-1; j_gene: TRBJ2-3; d_gene: TRBD1; abundance: many; CDR3nt: TGCACCGCGGGACCTGACAGGGGTACAGATACGCAGTATTTT; CDR3aa: CTAGPDRGTDTQYF
v_gene: TRBV2; j_gene: TRBJ2-5; d_gene: -; abundance: many; CDR3nt: TGTGCCATCTTAGCGTCGGGCGGGGAGACCCAGTACTTC; CDR3aa: CAILASGGETQYF
v_gene: TRBV4-3; j_gene: TRBJ2-3; d_gene: TRBD2; abundance: many; CDR3nt: TGCGCCAGCAGCCAAGTTAGCGGGAGAACCCCCACAGATACGCAGTATTTT; CDR3aa: CASSQVSGRTPTDTQYF
v_gene: TRBV9; j_gene: TRBJ1-3; d_gene: TRBD1; abundance: many; CDR3nt: TGTGCCAGCAGCGCGGGAACAGGGGGCTCTGGAAACACCATATATTTT; CDR3aa: CASSAGTGGSGNTIYF
v_gene: TRBV6-5; j_gene: TRBJ2-7; d_gene: -; abundance: -; CDR3nt: TGTGCCAGCAGTTACGTCGGACGGCGACCTTACGAGCAGTACTTC; CDR3aa: CASSYVGRRPYEQYF
v_gene: TRBV4-3; j_gene: TRBJ2-7; d_gene: TRBD1; abundance: -; CDR3nt: TGCGCCAGCAGCCAGATCAGGACAGGGGGCTACGAGCAGTACTTC; CDR3aa: CASSQIRTGGYEQYF
v_gene: TRBV11-2; j_gene: TRBJ2-7; d_gene: TRBD1; abundance: many; CDR3nt: TGTGCCAGCAGTACCCCCGGGACAGGGGGCGACGAGCAGTACTTC; CDR3aa: CASSTPGTGGDEQYF
v_gene: TRBV19; j_gene: TRBJ1-5; d_gene: -; abundance: many; CDR3nt: TGTGCCAGTAAGGGGACTCATTATTCTCAGGGGCCCCAGCATTTT; CDR3aa: CASKGTHYSQGPQHF
v_gene: TRBV5-4; j_gene: TRBJ1-2; d_gene: -; abundance: once; CDR3nt: TGTGCCAGCAGCCACGGACAGCAGTACTATGGCTACACCTTC; CDR3aa: CASSHGQQYYGYTF
v_gene: TRBV27; j_gene: TRBJ2-7; d_gene: TRBD2; abundance: -; CDR3nt: TGTGCCAGCAGTTTTGTTAGCGGGAGTTGCGAGCAGTACTTC; CDR3aa: CASSFVSGSCEQYF
v_gene: TRBV12-3/TRBV12-4; j_gene: TRBJ2-3; d_gene: -; abundance: many; CDR3nt: TGTGCCAGCAGACAGACCGGGACCAGCACAGATACGCAGTATTTT; CDR3aa: CASRQTGTSTDTQYF
v_gene: TRBV25-1; j_gene: TRBJ2-5; d_gene: -; abundance: many; CDR3nt: TGTGCCAGCAGTGAAATACACCTCGCGGAAGAGACCCAGTACTTC; CDR3aa: CASSEIHLAEETQYF
v_gene: TRBV20-1; j_gene: TRBJ2-7; d_gene: -; abundance: -; CDR3nt: TGCAGTGCTAGAGATCCGGACGGGACCTCCTTCTACGAGCAGTACTTC; CDR3aa: CSARDPDGTSFYEQYF
v_gene: TRBV5-1; j_gene: TRBJ2-1; d_gene: -; abundance: many; CDR3nt: TGCGCCAGCAAGGTAGAGGGCTACAATGAGCAGTTCTTC; CDR3aa: CASKVEGYNEQFF
v_gene: TRBV20-1; j_gene: TRBJ2-7; d_gene: -; abundance: many; CDR3nt: TGCAGTGCTAGAGAGCTGGTGGTTAGCTACGAGCAGTACTTC; CDR3aa: CSARELVVSYEQYF
v_gene: TRBV7-9; j_gene: TRBJ2-5; d_gene: TRBD2; abundance: -; CDR3nt: TGTGCCAGCAGCCCCGTCTCGGGACTAGCGGGGATCGAGACCCAGTACTTC; CDR3aa: CASSPVSGLAGIETQYF
v_gene: TRBV6-6; j_gene: TRBJ2-2; d_gene: -; abundance: many; CDR3nt: TGTGCCAGCAGTCGCATTCCCGGGGAGCTGTTTTTT; CDR3aa: CASSRIPGELFF
v_gene: TRBV7-9; j_gene: TRBJ2-2; d_gene: TRBD2; abundance: many; CDR3nt: TGTGCCAGCAGCCCCCTGACTAGCGGGAGGGGCACCGGGGAGCTGTTTTTT; CDR3aa: CASSPLTSGRGTGELFF
v_gene: TRBV11-2; j_gene: TRBJ2-1; d_gene: TRBD2; abundance: many; CDR3nt: TGTGCCAGCAGCTTAGGACTAGCGCCTAACAATGAGCAGTTCTTC; CDR3aa: CASSLGLAPNNEQFF
v_gene: TRBV6-2/TRBV6-3; j_gene: TRBJ2-3; d_gene: TRBD1; abundance: many; CDR3nt: TGTGCCAGCAGTTTCCTGGCCGGGACAGGGATTCCAGATACGCAGTATTTT; CDR3aa: CASSFLAGTGIPDTQYF
v_gene: TRBV7-6; j_gene: TRBJ2-3; d_gene: -; abundance: many; CDR3nt: TGTGCCAGCAGCTTAGCCCCGGACGGTTTCCCACCGCAGTATTTT; CDR3aa: CASSLAPDGFPPQYF
v_gene: TRBV13; j_gene: TRBJ2-3; d_gene: -; abundance: -; CDR3nt: TGTGCCAGCCGCTTAGGGGATACGCAGTATTTT; CDR3aa: CASRLGDTQYF
v_gene: TRBV20-1; j_gene: TRBJ2-3; d_gene: TRBD2; abundance: many; CDR3nt: TGCAGTGCTAGAGATATGCGGGGGGAACCTGAAGATACGCAGTATTTT; CDR3aa: CSARDMRGEPEDTQYF
v_gene: TRBV4-3; j_gene: TRBJ1-3; d_gene: -; abundance: medium-sized; CDR3nt: TGCGCCAGCAGCCAAGATCGCGGCAACCATCCTGGAAACACCATATATTTT; CDR3aa: CASSQDRGNHPGNTIYF
v_gene: TRBV10-3; j_gene: TRBJ2-7; d_gene: -; abundance: many; CDR3nt: TGTGCCATCAGTTATGGGCAACTCGAGCAGTACTTC; CDR3aa: CAISYGQLEQYF
v_gene: TRBV2; j_gene: TRBJ2-3; d_gene: -; abundance: many; CDR3nt: TGTGCCAGCAGTGACGCAGCCCCAAGGTACTCACCGCAGTATTTT; CDR3aa: CASSDAAPRYSPQYF
v_gene: TRBV19; j_gene: TRBJ2-1; d_gene: -; abundance: -; CDR3nt: TGTGCCAGTAGTGGGGGGGCCGACCTCTTTGAGCAGTTCTTC; CDR3aa: CASSGGADLFEQFF
v_gene: TRBV5-1; j_gene: TRBJ2-7; d_gene: -; abundance: many; CDR3nt: TGCGCCAGCAGCTTGGGGAGCCTCTACGAGCAGTACTTC; CDR3aa: CASSLGSLYEQYF
v_gene: TRBV6-1; j_gene: TRBJ1-5; d_gene: -; abundance: many; CDR3nt: TGTGCCAGCAGTGAAGCGGATTTGTGGCAGCCCCAGCATTTT; CDR3aa: CASSEADLWQPQHF